Given below is one T cell receptor (beta chain) in context. What it recognizes is unknown. Amplification used 60 Vbeta primers and 13 Jbeta primers. Measured with immunoSEQ multiplex PCR; TCRdb has only the in-frame clones, and not every one. This sample has 60,000 to 75,000 clones, with under 85% found just once. The sample comes from a study of cytomegalovirus exposure and HLA in healthy donors. Broader study findings: Per a later analysis, about 15,000 TCR beta sequences showed association with HLA alleles at 0.05 false discovery rate.

Germline V gives CDR1 MNHEY, CDR2 SMNVEV (reference sequence). The CDR3 extends over 12 amino acids. Trimming took off 2 bases at V and 8 bases at J, with 9 bases between the two ends. The chain couples TRBV27 to TRBJ1-1; no clear D gene. Specimen: PBMCs. The clonotype was recovered from a man between 50 and 59 years old in good health and CMV-seronegative. DNA for the CDR3: TGTGCCAGCAGTTTAAACCGGGGAGAAGCTTTCTTT. Translation: CASSLNRGEAFF.